This T cell receptor beta chain was identified during a study of vaccination and CD4 T cells after COVID-19. Whole-study results and caveats: Convalescent patients saw a median 86.3% of their reactive clones show up only after vaccination.

On this clonotype: Its antigen is currently unknown.

The assay that was used to sequence DNA from cultured CD4+ T cells was the Oncomine TCR Beta short-read assay. TCRdb fed the PCR reads into MiXCR, producing one record per CDR3 protein. The sample has thousands of distinct CDR3 sequences, more than 20% seen once. The treatment: approximately nine-day PBMC culture with coronavirus spike peptide pools or control peptides (ViraFEST assay). With 3 bases clipped from V and 14 bases from J, the junction kept 5 bases outside the gene matches. The germline V gene has CDR1 MDHEN and CDR2 SYDVKM. CDR3 length equals 12 residues. The chain uses TRBV28 and TRBJ2-3, with 10 bases that match TRBD1. This TCR derives from a human donor with COVID-19. Input material: cultured CD4+ T cells from blood. Written as DNA, the CDR3 is TGTGCCAGCAGTTTGGAGGACAGGGGGGCGTATTTT. It specifies CASSLEDRGAYF.